The 11 T cell receptor beta chains below all came from one sample that was sequenced in a study of cytomegalovirus exposure and HLA in healthy donors. The PCR made use of 60 Vbeta and 13 Jbeta primers. Repertoires were generated with immunoSEQ multiplex PCR, while TCRdb's copy carries only in-frame clones and drops some. The sample gives about 160,000 clones, around 84% of which show up once; around 6.6% is in the top ten. The sequenced sample consisted of PBMCs. All receptors derive from a man in his fifties or sixties in good health and CMV-seropositive.

In nucleotides, the CDR3 is TGTGCCAGCAGTATATCGGGACTGGAGGTTTGGACCCAGTACTTC. Encoded protein: CASSISGLEVWTQYF. This chain joins TRBV2 and TRBJ2-5; D is perhaps TRBD2 (6 bases). V gave up 5 bases and J gave up 7 bases, with 20 bases separating them. The CDR3 loop spans 15 amino acids. Germline CDR1 SNHLY, CDR2 FYNNEI.

The chain couples TRBV5-1 to TRBJ2-5; TRBD1 is a possible D gene (5 bases). Trimming cost V 2 bases and J 3 bases, with 14 bases left between them. Germline V lookup: CDR1 SGHRS, CDR2 YFSETQ. The CDR3 totals 15 residues. CDR3: CASSFSKGIEETQYF. CDR3 DNA sequence: TGCGCCAGCAGCTTCTCGAAGGGGATTGAAGAGACCCAGTACTTC.

The CDR3 region has the DNA TGTGCCAGCAGTTACGTCCCTTCGGGAGAAAAACTGTTTTTT. This sequence encodes CASSYVPSGEKLFF. V gene TRBV6-5 combines with J gene TRBJ1-4; D not certain. The CDR3 is made up of 14 amino acids. Germline V lookup: CDR1 MNHEY, CDR2 SVGAGI. V lost 2 bases and J 8 bases, leaving 12 bases between the germline ends.

This chain joins TRBV10-3 and TRBJ1-5; TRBD1 aligns across 10 bases. The V gene end was trimmed by 4 bases and the J gene end by 4 bases; junction bases not matched to a gene: 1. The CDR3 has 14 amino acids. Per the germline V gene, CDR1 is ENHRY and CDR2 is SYGVKD. The CDR3 loop is CAISGGQGNQPQHF. DNA of the CDR3: TGTGCCATCAGTGGGGGACAGGGGAATCAGCCCCAGCATTTT.

The chain has TRBV6-5 and TRBJ1-5; perhaps TRBD1 as D (5 bases). Germline V gene lookup returns CDR1 MNHEY and CDR2 SVGAGI. Trimming took off 4 bases at V and 8 bases at J, with 15 bases between the two ends. The length of the CDR3 is 14 residues. CDR3 nucleotide sequence: TGTGCCAGCAGTTTGGAGCCCGGAGGGGAGCCCCAGCATTTT. This translates into CASSLEPGGEPQHF.

The chain links TRBV9 to TRBJ1-3, with D perhaps matching TRBD1 (5 bases). Trimming shortened V by 2 bases and J by 0 bases, and 9 bases separated the two germline ends. CDR3 length: 15 amino acids. The germline gives CDR1 SGDLS, CDR2 YYNGEE. As DNA, the CDR3 is TGTGCCAGCAGCGTGGGGGGGAGCTCTGGAAACACCATATATTTT. The encoded protein is CASSVGGSSGNTIYF.

Details on this clone: The identical CDR3 is also encoded by other nucleotide sequences in the sample. The V call is TRBV2, the J call TRBJ1-2, with TRBD1 identical over 11 bases. CDR1 and CDR2 (germline): SNHLY, FYNNEI. After removal of 3 bases from V and 5 bases from J, the junction contained 2 bases not matched to a gene. The CDR3 has 14 amino acids. The CDR3 DNA is TGTGCCAGCAGTGAGGACAGGGGGCTTTATGGCTACACCTTC. Its translation is CASSEDRGLYGYTF.

DNA of the CDR3: TGTGCCAGCAGCCAACGGACGGGACTAGCGGGGACTAGCACAGATACGCAGTATTTT. It codes for CASSQRTGLAGTSTDTQYF. The V call is TRBV4-2, the J call TRBJ2-3; TRBD2 matches at 13 bases. CDR1 and CDR2 (germline): LGHNA, YNFKEQ. V lost 2 bases and J lost 0; bases outside the gene matches: 8. The CDR3 spans 19 residues.

The chain has TRBV28 and TRBJ2-4; no definite D call. CDR3 length equals 11 residues. V lost 4 bases and J lost 9, with 7 bases in between. Germline values: CDR1 MDHEN, CDR2 SYDVKM. Here the CDR3 DNA reads TGTGCCAGCAGTTCGGTTTCCATTCAGTACTTC. Translation gives CASSSVSIQYF.

The chain combines TRBV25-1 with TRBJ2-3; 9 nucleotides agree with TRBD2. CDR1 and CDR2 (germline): MGHDK, SYGVNS. This CDR3 comprises 15 residues. J was trimmed by 5 bases and V by 5 bases; bases with no gene match: 8. CDR3 amino acids: CASSTGTSPVDTQYF. The CDR3 nucleotides are TGTGCCAGCAGTACCGGGACTAGCCCAGTAGATACGCAGTATTTT.

V is TRBV11-2 and J is TRBJ2-2; 10 positions match TRBD1. The CDR3 has 16 residues. Looked up from germline, CDR1 is SGHAT and CDR2 is FQNNGV. The ends lost 6 bases at V and 5 bases at J; junction bases unmatched: 9. The CDR3 DNA follows: TGTGCCAGCAGGGCGGGGGACAGGGGAAGAACCGGGGAGCTGTTTTTT. Its protein is CASRAGDRGRTGELFF.